This T cell receptor (beta chain) was sequenced in a study of monozygotic twins with inflammatory bowel disease. Study-wide points: The data gave no support to a single strong IBD-associated signal or clonotype. Varied immunosuppressive treatments among patients may have increased repertoire variability.

Reanalyzing the 5' RACE reads, TCRdb keeps one entry per CDR3 protein, without DNA. Recorded here are 95,000 to 110,000 distinct CDR3 sequences; the top ten clones represent approximately 2%. The CDR3 spans 15 residues. CDR1 and CDR2 from the germline V gene are DFQATT and SNEGSKA (reference sequence). Of note for this clonotype: The antigen remains unidentified.

The origin of this receptor is a human donor with ulcerative colitis or Crohn's disease, or a healthy co-twin of an affected twin (not recorded which). The chain links TRBV20-1 to TRBJ2-1; TCRdb calls TRBD2, which cannot be checked without DNA. Sequenced sample: blood. CDR3 amino acids: CSASDFAGAYNEQFF.